The clone carrying this T cell receptor (beta chain) appeared a single time. The target antigen is unknown. The entry originates in a study of a mutant IDH1 vaccine in newly diagnosed glioma. Looking at the study overall: Radiotherapy alone preceded vaccination by 4-6 weeks; alternatively, vaccination started with temozolomide cycles. Most had both radiotherapy and temozolomide beforehand; others had only one.

Stated time point: week 35, safety follow-up. Vaccinated patients received 300 ug of mutant IDH1 20-mer peptide per dose, with topical imiquimod. TCRdb keeps only in-frame clones here, not all; method: immunoSEQ multiplex PCR. The sample comprises about 46,000 clones, around 94% of which are singletons, and 2% to 2.5% rests with the top ten. The origin of this receptor is a man aged 50 or older with glioma. The source material was PBMCs, sampled from a glioma patient whose treatment included an IDH1 peptide vaccine.

The CDR3 DNA reads TGTGCCAGCAGTTTGTCGGGGGGCAATAGATGGGGGACCCAGTACTTC. Its protein product is CASSLSGGNRWGTQYF. This chain joins TRBV27 and TRBJ2-5; tentative D call: TRBD2 (7 bases). This CDR3 has 16 amino acids. V lost 3 bases to trimming and J lost 7 bases, with 21 bases between them. Germline CDR1 and CDR2: MNHEY and SMNVEV (reference sequence).